This T cell receptor beta chain was profiled in a study of blood T cell repertoires in COVID-19 (TCRdb year 2020). In terms of the full investigation: Collaborator samples came from the United States, Italy and Spain and covered acute and convalescent phases of COVID-19. Deeply sampled blood TCRbeta repertoires from subjects exposed to, actively infected with, or recovered from COVID-19 were included in the dataset. Sample metadata almost always included a de-identified subject ID, COVID-19 status, age in years and sex. The prospective study material was composed of cDNA or gDNA derived from T cells, B-cell-depleted T cells, or PBMCs. Where HLA class I and class II types were available, the types were taken from metadata supplied by the sample provider, not from assay-based typing. The repertoires were made available in a free public database intended to serve as a resource for research on the immune response to SARS-CoV-2. Samples came from the ongoing ImmuneRACE study (first 160 participants) plus 1,254 subjects from 6 global collaborators. What the work shows at the level of the full study, not this receptor alone: Clinical and demographic metadata were provided uncurated, with the amount varying by source and participant.

TCRbeta CDR3 regions were amplified from genomic DNA using the immunoSEQ Assay, a bias-controlled multiplex PCR. The authors processed their data as follows. Nucleated cell counts per sample were estimated from amplification of reference gene primers within the assay. To quantify the absolute abundance of each unique TCRbeta CDR3 rearrangement, sequence reads were collapsed and filtered. For each sample, productive Simpson clonality was calculated as the square root of Simpson's diversity index over productive rearrangements. TCRdb's version of the immuneACCESS table is confined to in-frame rearrangements and falls short of the full clone set. An unresolved V gene accounts for under half of the shortfall where checked; the remainder is of unknown origin. V, J and clone size derive from that table, while D and trimming were established from the DNA sequence. The sample data list fewer than 250,000 clones, and approximately 90% of these were observed just once. The biggest ten clones account for around 0.8% of the sample.

As to this clone: Its antigen is not yet known. Base qualities are not provided; no much larger clone lies one nucleotide away.

At the junction V is shortened by 2 bases and J by 6 bases, with 13 bases in between. The CDR3 runs 15 residues from the cysteine to the phenylalanine. CDR3 DNA is the only sequence kept; it has 45 bases, read in frame from the first base. The germline V gene encodes CDR1 MDHEN and CDR2 SYDVKM. In the prospective study, participants were roughly 18 to 89 years old, resided in about two dozen geographic areas of the United States, and were enrolled through a virtual design. To assign participants to cohorts, the prospective study relied on clinical history that participants themselves reported in a screening survey and a study questionnaire. Exposed participants were defined as having been in contact with someone with a PCR-confirmed or clinician-diagnosed COVID-19 case within 2 weeks of study entry. Each participant in the prospective study had whole blood, serum and a nasopharyngeal or oropharyngeal swab collected by mobile phlebotomists. Participants in the prospective study had the option to provide additional blood draws and questionnaires over a roughly 2-month period. Blood samples from the prospective study were shipped frozen or at room temperature prior to DNA extraction.

This TCR derives from a man between 50 and 59 years old who had been exposed to COVID-19. Source material: PBMCs or T cells enriched from blood (not recorded which). Recombination joined TRBV28 with TRBJ2-2; 5 matching bases give a weak D call of TRBD1. The CDR3 protein is CASSLGQGWAGELFF. The DNA reads as follows: TGTGCCAGCAGTTTAGGGCAGGGTTGGGCCGGGGAGCTGTTTTTT.